This T cell receptor beta chain was obtained from a study of radiotherapy plus CTLA-4 blockade in lung cancer (dated by TCRdb to 2016 to 2019). At the level of the whole study: Among the enrolled patients, about 19% had an objective response, and 31% reached disease control.

The study evaluated CTLA-4 blockade (ipilimumab) given together with focal radiation therapy in patients who had chemo-refractory metastatic non-small-cell lung cancer. Findings and caveats that apply to the study as a whole: The strongest predictors of response, as reported, were early dynamic changes in blood T cell clones along with a rise in serum interferon-beta after radiation. After treatment with radiotherapy and ipilimumab, TCR clones that originated in tumors expanded in peripheral blood.

The germline V end is reduced by 6 bases and the J end by 6 bases; junction bases left unmatched: 6. The CDR3 contains 13 residues, cysteine and phenylalanine counted. Solely the CDR3 DNA is kept, with 39 bases framed from the first base. CDR1 and CDR2 are drawn from the germline V gene: SQVTM, ANQGSEA. Receptor libraries were prepared by the immunoSEQ multiplex PCR assay. Not all clones reach the TCRdb copy of this immuneACCESS table, which keeps in-frame sequences only. Checked studies attribute under half of the gap to unresolved V genes and leave the rest unexplained. Within this sample are about 15,000 clones, with 65% to 75% of them counted one time only. Less than 70% of the sample rests with the top ten. With regard to this clone: This receptor's antigen is unknown. Qualities for individual bases were not recorded, and no much larger clone is one base off.

The chain couples TRBV29-1 to TRBJ1-5, and TRBD1 aligns with 9 junction nucleotides. This TCR derives from a human donor with non-small cell lung cancer whose response to radiotherapy plus ipilimumab could not be evaluated. Specimen: peripheral blood, collected from a patient treated with radiotherapy plus ipilimumab. The encoded CDR3 is CSVNRGLGQPQHF. The nucleotide sequence is TGCAGCGTAAACAGGGGGCTTGGTCAGCCCCAGCATTTT.